Sequencing of this T cell receptor (beta chain) was carried out in a study of cytotoxic CD8 clonotypes in ibrutinib-treated CLL. Study context: The study included approximately 12 relapsed/refractory and more than 14 treatment-naive patients; roughly 18 had IGHV unmutated disease.

The study's findings and limits: Baseline clonality, higher than in age-matched healthy donors, tracked circulating CD8+ T-cell counts. Clonality climbed at ibrutinib response, then dropped toward baseline at progression. Public clonotypes, rarely seen, contracted or held steady on treatment.

Measured with immunoSEQ multiplex PCR; TCRdb has only the in-frame clones, and not every one. The sample includes 50,000 or so clones, 45% to 60% of them seen just once. As regards this clone: Its antigen is still unknown.

V dropped 8 bases and J dropped 6; count of bases not matched to a gene: 12. Per the germline V gene, CDR1 is MNHEY and CDR2 is SVGAGI. The CDR3 totals 15 residues. The chain is built from TRBV6-5 and TRBJ1-5; 8 bases are shared with TRBD1. The sample consisted of PBMCs, taken after 24 months of ibrutinib treatment. The sequence was collected from a human donor with chronic lymphocytic leukemia. CDR3 protein: CASRAGGVFGQPQHF. The CDR3, as DNA: TGTGCCAGCCGGGCAGGGGGCGTATTCGGTCAGCCCCAGCATTTT.